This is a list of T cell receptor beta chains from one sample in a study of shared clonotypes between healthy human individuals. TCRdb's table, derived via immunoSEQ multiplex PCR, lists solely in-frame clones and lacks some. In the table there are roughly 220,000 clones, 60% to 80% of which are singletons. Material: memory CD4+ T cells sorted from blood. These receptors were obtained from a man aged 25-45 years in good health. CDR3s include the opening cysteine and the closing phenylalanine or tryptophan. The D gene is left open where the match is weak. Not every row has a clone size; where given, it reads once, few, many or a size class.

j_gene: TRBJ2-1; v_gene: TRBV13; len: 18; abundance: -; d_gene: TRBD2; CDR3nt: TGTGCCAGCAGTCCGGGGACTAGCGGATGGAGCTCCTACAATGAGCAGTTCTTC; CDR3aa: CASSPGTSGWSSYNEQFF
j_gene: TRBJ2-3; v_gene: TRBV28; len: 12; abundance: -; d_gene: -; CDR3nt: TGTGCCAGCAGTTTTCCTCCAGATACGCAGTATTTT; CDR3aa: CASSFPPDTQYF
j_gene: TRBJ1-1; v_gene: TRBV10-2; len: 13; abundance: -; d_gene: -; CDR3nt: TGCGCCAGCAGTGAGTCTGGGCGGGGAATTGCTTTCTTT; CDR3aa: CASSESGRGIAFF
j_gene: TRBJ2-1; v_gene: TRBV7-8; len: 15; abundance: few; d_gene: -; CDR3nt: TGTGCCAGCAGCTCGCCGGGACCAACACCTAGTGAGCAGTTCTTC; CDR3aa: CASSSPGPTPSEQFF
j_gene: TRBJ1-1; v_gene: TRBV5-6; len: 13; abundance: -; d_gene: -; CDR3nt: TGTGCCAGCAAACAGGATACGAACACTGAAGCTTTCTTT; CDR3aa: CASKQDTNTEAFF
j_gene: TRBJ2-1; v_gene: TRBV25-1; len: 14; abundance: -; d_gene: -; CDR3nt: TGTGCCAGCAGTGAGGGAGATCTGGGGAATGAGCAGTTCTTC; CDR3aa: CASSEGDLGNEQFF
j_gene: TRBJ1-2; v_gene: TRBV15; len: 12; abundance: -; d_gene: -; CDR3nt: TGTGCCACCAGCAGAGACGCGTATGGCTACACCTTC; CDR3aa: CATSRDAYGYTF
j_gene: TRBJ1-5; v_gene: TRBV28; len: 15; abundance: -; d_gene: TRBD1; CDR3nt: TGTGCCAGCAGCAAGTGGCAGGGGGCGGGTCAGCCCCAGCATTTT; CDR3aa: CASSKWQGAGQPQHF
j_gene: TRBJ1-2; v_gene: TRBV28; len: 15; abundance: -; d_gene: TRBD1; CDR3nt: TGTGCCAGCAGCCCTAGGGGACAGTTGCCCGGTGGCTACACCTTC; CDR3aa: CASSPRGQLPGGYTF
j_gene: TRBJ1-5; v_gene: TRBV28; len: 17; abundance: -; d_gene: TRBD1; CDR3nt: TGTGCCAGCAGTTTATCCCAGGGGGCAATGGGCAATCAGCCCCAGCATTTT; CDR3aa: CASSLSQGAMGNQPQHF
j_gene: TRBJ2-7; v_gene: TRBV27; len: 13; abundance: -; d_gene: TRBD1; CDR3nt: TGTGCCAGCAGTCGGCAGGGGGCCCACGAGCAGTACTTC; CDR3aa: CASSRQGAHEQYF
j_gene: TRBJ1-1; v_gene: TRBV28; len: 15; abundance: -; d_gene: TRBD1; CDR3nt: TGTGCCAGCAGTTTACCAGGGGGCGCCGACACTGAAGCTTTCTTT; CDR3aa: CASSLPGGADTEAFF
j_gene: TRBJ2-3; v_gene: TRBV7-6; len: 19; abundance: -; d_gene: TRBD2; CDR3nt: TGTGCCAGCAGCTTAGATAAGACTAGCGGGAGAGGGAGGACAGATACGCAGTATTTT; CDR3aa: CASSLDKTSGRGRTDTQYF
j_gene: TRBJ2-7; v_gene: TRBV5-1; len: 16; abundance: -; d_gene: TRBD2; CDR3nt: TGCGCCAGCACCGACCGAGGACTAGCGGGTGGCTACGAGCAGTACTTC; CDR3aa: CASTDRGLAGGYEQYF
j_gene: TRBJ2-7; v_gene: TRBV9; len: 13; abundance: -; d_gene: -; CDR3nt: TGTGCCAGCAGCGTAGGCGGGGACTACGAGCAGTACTTC; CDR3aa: CASSVGGDYEQYF
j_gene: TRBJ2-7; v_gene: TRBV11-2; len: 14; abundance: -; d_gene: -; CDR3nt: TGTGCCAGCAGCACACCGCGACAGTCCTACGAGCAGTACTTC; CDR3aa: CASSTPRQSYEQYF
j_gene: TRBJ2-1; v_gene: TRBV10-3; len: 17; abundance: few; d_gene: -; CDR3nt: TGTGCCACCGGGACCGGCGGAGCGGTAGATGGGTACAATGAGCAGTTCTTC; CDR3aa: CATGTGGAVDGYNEQFF
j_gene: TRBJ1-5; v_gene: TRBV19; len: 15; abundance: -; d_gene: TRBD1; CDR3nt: TGTGCCAGTAGTATAGTGGACAGGGCGGGCAAGCCCCAGCATTTT; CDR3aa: CASSIVDRAGKPQHF
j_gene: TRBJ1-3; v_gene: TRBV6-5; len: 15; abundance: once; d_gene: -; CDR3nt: TGTGCCAGCAGTTACTACGGGGGGCGCGGAAACACCATATATTTT; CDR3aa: CASSYYGGRGNTIYF
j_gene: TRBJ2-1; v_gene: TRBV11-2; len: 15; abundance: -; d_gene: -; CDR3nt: TGTGCCAGCAGCCCGGGGGCAGTCTCCTACAATGAGCAGTTCTTC; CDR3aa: CASSPGAVSYNEQFF
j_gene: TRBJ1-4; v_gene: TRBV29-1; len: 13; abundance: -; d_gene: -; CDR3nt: TGCAGCGTTGAAGAGGTGACGGGTGAAAAACTGTTTTTT; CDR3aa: CSVEEVTGEKLFF
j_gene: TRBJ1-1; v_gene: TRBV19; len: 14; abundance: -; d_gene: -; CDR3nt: TGTGCCAGTAGCCCCGCGGGGAGAGGCACTGAAGCTTTCTTT; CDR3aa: CASSPAGRGTEAFF
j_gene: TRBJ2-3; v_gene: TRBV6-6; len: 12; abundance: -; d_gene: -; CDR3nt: TGTGCCAGCAGTACCCTTGGAGATACGCAGTATTTT; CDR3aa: CASSTLGDTQYF
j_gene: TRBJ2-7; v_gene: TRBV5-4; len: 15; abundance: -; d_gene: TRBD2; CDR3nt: TGTGCCAGCAGCAGGTCCGGGACGGGGGGTTACGAGCAGTACTTC; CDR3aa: CASSRSGTGGYEQYF
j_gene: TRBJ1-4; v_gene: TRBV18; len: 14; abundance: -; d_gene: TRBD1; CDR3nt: TGTGCCAGCTCACCCGGGACAGGGGATGAAAAACTGTTTTTT; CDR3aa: CASSPGTGDEKLFF
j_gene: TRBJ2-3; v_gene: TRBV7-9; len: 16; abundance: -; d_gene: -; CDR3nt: TGTGCCAGCAGCACCAGGATGGGTAGGGGCACAGATACGCAGTATTTT; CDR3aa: CASSTRMGRGTDTQYF
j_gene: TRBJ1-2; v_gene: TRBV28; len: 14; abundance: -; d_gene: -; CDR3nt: TGTGCCAGCAGTTTATCCGGGAGAACCTATGGCTACACCTTC; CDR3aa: CASSLSGRTYGYTF